These 10 T cell receptor beta chains were sequenced from one sample in a study of blood T cell repertoires in COVID-19. The repertoire was sequenced with immunoSEQ multiplex PCR; TCRdb's copy has only in-frame clones and lacks some. The table records over 200,000 clones, around nine tenths of them present only once. The sequenced sample consisted of PBMCs or T cells enriched from blood (not recorded which). These receptors came from a woman aged 25-40 years with acute COVID-19.

The chain uses TRBV3-1 (or the pseudogene TRBV3-2) and TRBJ2-3, with 14 bases lining up with TRBD2. The junction had 1 base not matched to a gene; V was cut back by 2 bases and J by 6 bases. The V gene's germline CDR1 is LGHDT and CDR2 YNNKEL (reference sequence). This CDR3 has 15 residues. The CDR3 DNA is TGTGCCAGCAGCCAACGGACTAGCGGGGGGGATACGCAGTATTTT. Protein product: CASSQRTSGGDTQYF.

The chain carries TRBV15 and TRBJ2-5; D might be TRBD1 (6 bases). Trimming removed 6 bases at V and 5 bases at J, with 16 bases between. This CDR3 spans 14 amino acids. Per germline, CDR1 LNHNV and CDR2 YYDKDF (reference sequence). This CDR3 reads CATRALGDRETQYF. The CDR3 region has the DNA TGTGCCACCAGGGCCCTAGGAGACAGGGAGACCCAGTACTTC.

The J gene is TRBJ2-3, the V gene TRBV18, with TRBD1 identical over 8 bases. In germline, CDR1 is KGHSH, CDR2 LQKENI. With V trimmed by 5 bases and J by 12 bases, 7 bases remained unmatched. CDR3 size: 12 residues. The CDR3 loop is CASSTRTGCQYF. The CDR3 DNA follows: TGTGCCAGCTCAACGAGGACAGGGTGTCAGTATTTT.

The J gene is TRBJ1-1, the V gene TRBV11-2; 8 bases align to TRBD1. The germline V gene encodes CDR1 SGHAT and CDR2 FQNNGV. Trimming took 5 bases from V and 0 from J; bases not matched to a gene: 2. This CDR3 contains 14 residues. The CDR3 here is CASSTTGVNTEAFF. In DNA, the CDR3 is TGTGCCAGCAGCACGACAGGGGTGAACACTGAAGCTTTCTTT.

The CDR3 is CSSQGVNTEAFF. CDR3 DNA: TGCAGCTCCCAGGGGGTGAACACTGAAGCTTTCTTT. The chain recombines TRBV29-1 with TRBJ1-1, with TRBD1 identical over 7 bases. Germline V gives CDR1 SQVTM, CDR2 ANQGSEA. This CDR3 is built from 12 residues. The junction had 3 bases not matched to a gene; V was cut back by 8 bases and J by 0 bases.

The count of this clone is one. The rearrangement links TRBV10-1 to TRBJ1-4; D might be TRBD1 (5 bases). This CDR3 spans 13 amino acids. V was shortened by 0 bases and J by 10 bases, with 9 bases between the two germline ends. Germline V lookup: CDR1 WNHNN, CDR2 SYGVQD (reference sequence). The CDR3 sequence: CASSESGRGKLFF. The CDR3 DNA sequence: TGCGCCAGCAGTGAGTCGGGGAGGGGAAAACTGTTTTTT.

This sequence joins TRBV7-3 and TRBJ2-3, with TRBD1 identical over 8 bases. V lost 5 bases to trimming and J lost 3 bases; unmatched junction nucleotides: 13. Germline assignment: CDR1 SGHTA and CDR2 FQGTGA. The length of the CDR3 is 17 residues. CDR3 sequence (DNA): TGTGCCAGCAGCCCTGGACAGGGTAGAGTTCCGACAGATACGCAGTATTTT. Protein: CASSPGQGRVPTDTQYF.

CDR3 sequence reads: CASSSVGGAGGYTF. CDR3 nucleotides: TGCGCCAGCAGCTCGGTGGGAGGGGCTGGTGGCTACACCTTC. The chain joins TRBV5-1 to TRBJ1-2, with D possibly being TRBD1 (5 bases). The CDR3 totals 14 residues. Trimming removed 3 bases at V and 7 bases at J, with 16 bases between. Germline-derived CDR1 and CDR2 are SGHRS and YFSETQ. Supplemented by reference TRBV5-1 and TRBJ1-2, the full variable domain reads KAGVTQTPRYLIKTRGQQVTLSCSPISGHRSVSWYQQTPGQGLQFLFEYFSETQRNKGNFPGRFSGRQFSNSRSEMNVSTLELGDSALYLCASSSVGGAGGYTFGSGTRLTVV.

On this clone itself: The junction departs from germline at one end; a sequencing error may be responsible. The V gene is TRBV6-2 or TRBV6-3, the J gene TRBJ1-1; unclear D gene. CDR1 is MNHEY, CDR2 SVGEGT, per germline. This CDR3 is 12 amino acids long. The CDR3 nucleotides are TGTGCCAGCAGTTACCCTTCCCTCCCGCCAGGCTTT. This sequence encodes CASSYPSLPPGF.

The chain couples TRBV19 to TRBJ2-7, with D possibly being TRBD1 (5 bases). Germline V gene lookup returns CDR1 LNHDA and CDR2 SQIVND (reference sequence). Trimming took off 10 bases at V and 6 bases at J, with 19 bases between the two ends. The CDR3 has 13 amino acids. The CDR3 is CATAVQGLSEQYF. The CDR3 DNA reads TGTGCCACTGCGGTCCAGGGCCTCTCCGAGCAGTACTTC.